These 7 T cell receptor beta chains originate from one sample sequenced in a study of lymphopenia after photon versus proton radiotherapy. Assay: immunoSEQ multiplex PCR; the TCRdb copy retains only in-frame clones and omits some. The repertoire includes around 64,000 clones, 85% to 95% of them detected once, and over 2% sits in the top ten. The input for sequencing was peripheral blood, taken from a patient treated with photon-based radiotherapy. Source of these receptors: a woman in her 40s with cholangiocarcinoma.

The chain couples TRBV4-1 to TRBJ1-2; maybe TRBD1 (6 bases). V dropped 4 bases and J dropped 0 bases, with 12 bases sitting between them. The CDR3 totals 15 residues. CDR1 is MGHRA and CDR2 is YSYEKL in the germline V gene. The CDR3 DNA follows: TGCGCCAGCAGCCCCTGGGACACTTCTAACTATGGCTACACCTTC. It translates to CASSPWDTSNYGYTF.

V and J are TRBV10-2 and TRBJ1-4, with D possibly TRBD1 on 6 matching bases. Looked up from germline, CDR1 is WSHSY and CDR2 is SAAADI. Trimming took 8 bases from V and 3 from J, leaving 10 bases between them. CDR3 length equals 13 residues. The DNA for the CDR3 is TGCGCCAGCCGGCAGGGGCCTAATGAAAAACTGTTTTTT. The encoded protein is CASRQGPNEKLFF.

The chain recombines TRBV18 with TRBJ2-1, with a weak D call TRBD1 (6 bases). The CDR3 spans 14 residues. V lost 5 bases, J lost 5 bases, and 13 bases lay in between. Germline V gene lookup returns CDR1 KGHSH and CDR2 LQKENI. CDR3 bases: TGTGCCAGCTCAACACAGACAGGTAACAATGAGCAGTTCTTC. Encoded protein: CASSTQTGNNEQFF.

The V call is TRBV14, the J call TRBJ1-1; D might be TRBD1 (6 bases). This CDR3 has 14 residues. Trimming stripped 0 bases from V and 6 bases from J, with 11 bases between. Germline CDR1 and CDR2: SGHDN and FVKESK. The CDR3 DNA sequence: TGTGCCAGCAGCCAAGAAGACAGGTTTTCTGAAGCTTTCTTT. Amino acids: CASSQEDRFSEAFF.

The sample holds one count of this clone. The chain links TRBV7-9 to TRBJ1-1; possibly TRBD1 for D (5 bases). Trimming shortened V by 2 bases and J by 3 bases, and 13 bases separated the two germline ends. The CDR3 has 15 amino acids. Germline CDR1 is SEHNR and CDR2 is FQNEAQ (reference sequence). The CDR3 reads CASSLLRGGYTEAFF. As DNA, the CDR3 is TGTGCCAGCAGCTTATTAAGGGGAGGGTACACTGAAGCTTTCTTT.

The V call is TRBV10-3, the J call TRBJ1-2, with D tentatively TRBD1 (5 bases). Germline V gives CDR1 ENHRY, CDR2 SYGVKD. CDR3 length equals 12 residues. Trimming left V 8 bases short and J 2 bases short, with 9 bases between. The CDR3 DNA reads as TGTGCCATCGGGGGTGGAAACTATGGCTACACCTTC. Translated, it gives CAIGGGNYGYTF.

The chain joins TRBV7-8 to TRBJ1-5; D perhaps matches TRBD1 (6 bases). CDR1 and CDR2 from the germline V gene are SGHVS and FQNEAQ. Trimming left V 5 bases short and J 3 bases short, with 17 bases between. The CDR3 is made up of 16 amino acids. CDR3 DNA sequence: TGTGCCAGCAGCCCGCCGGGGGGGCGGAACAATCAGCCCCAGCATTTT. This translates into CASSPPGGRNNQPQHF.